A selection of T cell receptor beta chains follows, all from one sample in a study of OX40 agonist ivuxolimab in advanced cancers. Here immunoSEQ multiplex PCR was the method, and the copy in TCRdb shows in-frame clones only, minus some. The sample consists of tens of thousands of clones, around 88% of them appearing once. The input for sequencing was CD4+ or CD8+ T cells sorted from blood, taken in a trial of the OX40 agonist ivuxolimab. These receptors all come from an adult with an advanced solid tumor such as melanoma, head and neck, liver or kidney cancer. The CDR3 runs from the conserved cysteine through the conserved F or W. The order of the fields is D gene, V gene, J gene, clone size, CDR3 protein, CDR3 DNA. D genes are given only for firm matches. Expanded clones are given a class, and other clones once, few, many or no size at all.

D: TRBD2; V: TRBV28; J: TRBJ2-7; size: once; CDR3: CASNPTSAGSHHF; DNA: TGTGCCAGCAACCCGACTAGCGCGGGCTCACATCACTTC
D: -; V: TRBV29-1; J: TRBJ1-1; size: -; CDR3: CSVERDRTEAFF; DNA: TGCAGCGTTGAGAGGGATAGAACTGAAGCTTTCTTT
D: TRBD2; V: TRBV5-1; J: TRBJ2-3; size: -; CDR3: CASSLLGLEADTQYF; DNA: TGCGCCAGCAGCTTGTTGGGACTAGAGGCAGATACGCAGTATTTT
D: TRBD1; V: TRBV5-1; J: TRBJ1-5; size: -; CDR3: CASSKTGGIDQPQHF; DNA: TGCGCCAGCAGCAAGACAGGGGGGATTGATCAGCCCCAGCATTTT
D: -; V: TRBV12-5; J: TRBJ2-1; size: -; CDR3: CASGSGTLGSEQFF; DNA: TGTGCTAGTGGTTCCGGGACGCTTGGTAGTGAGCAGTTCTTC
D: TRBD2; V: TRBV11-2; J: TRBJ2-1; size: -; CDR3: CASSLVTSGGPGGTFEQFF; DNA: TGTGCCAGCAGCTTAGTCACTAGCGGGGGGCCAGGCGGGACTTTTGAGCAGTTCTTC
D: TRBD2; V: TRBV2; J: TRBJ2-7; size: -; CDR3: CATALGGAGSSYEQYF; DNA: TGTGCCACCGCTCTGGGGGGAGCGGGGAGCTCCTACGAGCAGTACTTC
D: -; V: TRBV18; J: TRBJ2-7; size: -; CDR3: CASSPSSTLYEQYF; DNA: TGTGCCAGCTCACCGAGTTCCACTCTTTACGAGCAGTACTTC
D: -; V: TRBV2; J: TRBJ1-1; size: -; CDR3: CASSVGAGAEAFF; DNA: TGTGCCAGCAGTGTAGGGGCAGGTGCTGAAGCTTTCTTT
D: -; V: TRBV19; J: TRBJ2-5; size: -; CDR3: CASSMIGGRQETQYF; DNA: TGTGCCAGTAGTATGATCGGGGGGCGACAAGAGACCCAGTACTTC
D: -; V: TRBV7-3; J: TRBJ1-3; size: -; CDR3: CASSLNVGNTIYF; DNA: TGTGCCAGCAGCTTAAATGTGGGAAACACCATATATTTT
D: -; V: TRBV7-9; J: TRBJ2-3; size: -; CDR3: CASSPPRQINTDTQYF; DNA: TGTGCCAGCAGCCCCCCTAGACAGATCAACACAGATACGCAGTATTTT
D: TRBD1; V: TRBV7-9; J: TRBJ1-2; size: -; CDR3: CASSRGQGPYGYTF; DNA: TGTGCCAGCAGCCGTGGACAGGGACCATATGGCTACACCTTC
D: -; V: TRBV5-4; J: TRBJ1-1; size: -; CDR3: CASSFGPGLLNTEAFF; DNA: TGTGCCAGCAGCTTTGGGCCGGGACTACTGAACACTGAAGCTTTCTTT
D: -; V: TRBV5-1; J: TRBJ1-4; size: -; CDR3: CASSLLGTNEKLFF; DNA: TGCGCCAGCAGCCTGTTGGGGACTAATGAAAAACTGTTTTTT
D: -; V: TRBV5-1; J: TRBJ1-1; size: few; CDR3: CASSASGSNTEAFF; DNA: TGCGCCAGCAGCGCGTCCGGGTCTAACACTGAAGCTTTCTTT
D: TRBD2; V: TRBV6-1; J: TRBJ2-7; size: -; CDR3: CATFWREGSYEQYF; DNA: TGTGCCACCTTTTGGAGGGAGGGCTCCTACGAGCAGTACTTC
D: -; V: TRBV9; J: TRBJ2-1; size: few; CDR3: CASRDRGNEQFF; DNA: TGTGCCAGCAGGGATAGGGGTAATGAGCAGTTCTTC
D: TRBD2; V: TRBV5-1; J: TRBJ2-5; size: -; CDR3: CASSPGTSEETQYF; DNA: TGCGCCAGCAGCCCGGGGACTAGCGAAGAGACCCAGTACTTC
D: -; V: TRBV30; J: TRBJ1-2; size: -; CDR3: CAWSVGQIYGYTF; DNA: TGTGCCTGGAGTGTAGGTCAGATCTATGGCTACACCTTC
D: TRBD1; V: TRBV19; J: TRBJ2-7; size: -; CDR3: CASSSTGANTYEQYF; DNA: TGTGCCAGTAGTTCGACAGGGGCGAACACCTACGAGCAGTACTTC
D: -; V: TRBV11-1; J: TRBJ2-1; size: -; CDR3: CASSLALVNEQFF; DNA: TGTGCCAGCAGCTTAGCGCTGGTTAATGAGCAGTTCTTC
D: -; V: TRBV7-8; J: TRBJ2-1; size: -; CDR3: CASRLEGPGEQFF; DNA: TGTGCCAGTAGGCTCGAGGGGCCAGGTGAGCAGTTCTTC
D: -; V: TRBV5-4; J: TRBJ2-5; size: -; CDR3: CASSFTGQSGWETQYF; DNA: TGTGCCAGCAGCTTCACGGGTCAGAGTGGTTGGGAGACCCAGTACTTC